This note documents a single T cell receptor (beta chain) sequence. Its antigen remains unidentified. This sample is drawn from a study of T cells expressing NK-cell markers. Study-level information: The sequencing cohort of eight donors included seven HCMV-seropositive individuals and one seronegative individual. Study-wide results and caveats: Specificity for HCMV among expanded NKG2C+ T cell clones was not established.

CDR3 length: 14 residues. In generating TCR beta cDNA, 5'RACE template switching with UMIs was used. From the 5' RACE reads, TCRdb lists one entry per CDR3 protein and no DNA. The repertoire shows 200,000 to 300,000 distinct CDR3 sequences; the top ten hold 0.39%. The chain employs TRBV12-3 or TRBV12-4 and TRBJ1-1; with no DNA, the TCRdb D assignment of TRBD1 cannot be verified. Source material: blood T cells: a sorted CD56 or NKG2C T cell subset, CD4+ or CD8+ T cells, or bulk PBMC T cells (not recorded which). This clonotype was sampled from a young man in good health. CDR3 residues: CASSGNREGTEAFF.